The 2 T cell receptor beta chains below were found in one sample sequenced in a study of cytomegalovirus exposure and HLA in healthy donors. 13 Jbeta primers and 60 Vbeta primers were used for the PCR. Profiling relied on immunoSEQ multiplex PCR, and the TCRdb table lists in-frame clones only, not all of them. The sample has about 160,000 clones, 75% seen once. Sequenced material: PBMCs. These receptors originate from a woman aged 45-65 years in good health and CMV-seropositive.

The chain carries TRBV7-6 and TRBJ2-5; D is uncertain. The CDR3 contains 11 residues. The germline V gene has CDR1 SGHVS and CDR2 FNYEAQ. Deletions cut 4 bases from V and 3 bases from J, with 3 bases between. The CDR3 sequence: CASSSEETQYF. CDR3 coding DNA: TGTGCCAGCAGCTCGGAAGAGACCCAGTACTTC.

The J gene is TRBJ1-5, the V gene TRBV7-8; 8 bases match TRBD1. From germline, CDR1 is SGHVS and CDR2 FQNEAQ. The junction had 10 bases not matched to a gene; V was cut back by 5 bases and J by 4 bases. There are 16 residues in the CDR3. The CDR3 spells CASSVLPGGGNQPQHF. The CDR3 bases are TGTGCCAGCAGCGTCCTCCCAGGGGGCGGAAATCAGCCCCAGCATTTT.